This is a list of T cell receptor beta chains from one sample in a study of T-cell reconstitution after alpha-beta-depleted transplantation in children. One entry per CDR3 protein, called by TCRdb with MiXCR from the PCR reads. The table shows about 540,000 distinct CDR3 sequences, with about 16% occurring only once. The material was PBMCs from the stem cell graft donor, obtained from the stem cell graft. Receptors were obtained from a human donor who donated a stem cell graft to a child with acute lymphoblastic leukemia. CDR3s include the opening cysteine and the closing phenylalanine or tryptophan. A D gene is named only where the DNA matches it firmly. The size of a clone is reported for some rows only, either as once, few or many, or as a class for expanded clones.

TRBJ2-1	-	-	TRBV5-1	CASSLAINEQFF	TGCGCCAGCAGCTTGGCCATAAATGAGCAGTTCTTC
TRBJ2-1	-	TRBD2	TRBV20-1	CSAKPGLAGSLVPYNEQFF	TGCAGTGCTAAACCGGGACTAGCGGGGTCCTTAGTTCCCTACAATGAGCAGTTCTTC
TRBJ2-7	many	TRBD1	TRBV9	CASSGDRGYEQYF	TGTGCCAGCAGCGGGGACAGGGGGTACGAGCAGTACTTC
TRBJ1-1	few	-	TRBV5-6	CASSPLPNTEAFF	TGTGCCAGCAGCCCACTTCCGAACACTGAAGCTTTCTTT
TRBJ2-7	-	TRBD1	TRBV10-3	CAISVDRGLQDEQYF	TGTGCCATCAGTGTAGACAGGGGTTTGCAGGACGAGCAGTACTTC
TRBJ2-1	few	TRBD2	TRBV5-1	CASRHLAGYNEQFF	TGCGCCAGCAGGCATCTAGCGGGGTACAATGAGCAGTTCTTC
TRBJ2-7	-	TRBD1	TRBV2	CASSGSRDRADEQYF	TGTGCCAGCAGTGGATCCCGGGACAGGGCCGACGAGCAGTACTTC
TRBJ1-2	few	-	TRBV29-1	CSVPRAPYGYTF	TGCAGCGTACCCAGGGCACCCTATGGCTACACCTTC
TRBJ1-1	few	TRBD1	TRBV3-1	CASSQGTGGAFF	TGTGCCAGCAGCCAAGGGACAGGCGGAGCTTTCTTT
TRBJ2-2	few	TRBD1	TRBV7-9	CASSSSGGAGGELFF	TGTGCCAGCAGCAGTTCAGGGGGCGCTGGCGGGGAGCTGTTTTTT
TRBJ2-7	-	-	TRBV12-3/TRBV12-4	CASSGGANRPSSYEQYF	TGTGCCAGCAGTGGCGGGGCTAATCGGCCAAGCTCCTACGAGCAGTACTTC
TRBJ2-1	-	TRBD2	TRBV7-8	CASSFLLAGGRDEQFF	TGTGCCAGCAGCTTTCTTCTAGCGGGAGGAAGGGACGAGCAGTTCTTC
TRBJ2-4	-	TRBD2	TRBV29-1	CSALAGGLLAKNIQYF	TGCAGCGCACTAGCGGGAGGTCTCTTAGCCAAAAACATTCAGTACTTC
TRBJ1-2	few	-	TRBV29-1	CSVEALGRFAGYTF	TGCAGCGTTGAAGCCCTAGGCCGCTTCGCGGGCTACACCTTC
TRBJ2-7	many	TRBD1	TRBV27	CASSRQGSSYEQYF	TGTGCCAGCAGTCGACAGGGAAGCTCCTACGAGCAGTACTTC
TRBJ1-1	-	-	TRBV29-1	CSVAGRAENTEAFF	TGCAGCGTTGCGGGGCGGGCAGAGAACACTGAAGCTTTCTTT
TRBJ2-2	-	TRBD2	TRBV3-1	CASSQVWNLAGSTGELFF	TGTGCCAGCAGCCAAGTGTGGAATCTAGCGGGAAGCACCGGGGAGCTGTTTTTT
TRBJ1-2	few	TRBD1	TRBV19	CASSIDRGAGGYTF	TGTGCCAGTAGTATTGACAGGGGGGCTGGTGGCTACACCTTC
TRBJ2-7	many	TRBD2	TRBV29-1	CSVRTSGYSSYEQYF	TGCAGCGTTCGGACTAGCGGTTATAGCTCCTACGAGCAGTACTTC
TRBJ2-3	few	TRBD2	TRBV27	CASSLRLAITDTQYF	TGTGCCAGCAGTTTAAGACTAGCAATCACAGATACGCAGTATTTT
TRBJ2-7	few	TRBD2	TRBV14	CASSLRLAGIYEQYF	TGTGCCAGCAGCCTTCGACTAGCGGGAATCTACGAGCAGTACTTC
TRBJ2-1	few	TRBD2	TRBV5-1	CASTPYAGGPYNEQFF	TGCGCCAGCACCCCCTATGCGGGAGGGCCTTACAATGAGCAGTTCTTC
TRBJ1-2	few	-	TRBV7-9	CASFGGLTNYGYTF	TGTGCCAGCTTCGGCGGGCTCACTAACTATGGCTACACCTTC
TRBJ2-7	few	-	TRBV29-1	CSTLGANEQYF	TGCAGTACCCTCGGGGCGAACGAGCAGTACTTC
TRBJ1-1	-	-	TRBV29-1	CSVGDGAEAFF	TGCAGCGTTGGGGACGGGGCTGAAGCTTTCTTT
TRBJ1-6	-	TRBD1	TRBV19	CASSNSDRGRESPLHF	TGTGCCAGTAGTAATTCTGACAGGGGTCGAGAATCACCCCTCCACTTT
TRBJ1-3	-	TRBD1	TRBV27	CASSWTGGNGNTIYF	TGTGCCAGCAGCTGGACAGGGGGTAATGGAAACACCATATATTTT
TRBJ1-1	many	-	TRBV5-1	CASSPGLGGTEAFF	TGCGCCAGCAGTCCCGGGTTGGGGGGCACTGAAGCTTTCTTT
TRBJ1-1	-	-	TRBV30	CAWSTGQTFF	TGTGCCTGGAGTACAGGGCAGACTTTCTTT
TRBJ2-5	-	TRBD2	TRBV4-1	CASSVHMGHRLAGGMETQYF	TGCGCCAGCAGCGTTCACATGGGCCATCGACTAGCGGGAGGGATGGAGACCCAGTACTTC
TRBJ2-1	-	TRBD2	TRBV2	CASKSGRTYNEQFF	TGTGCCAGTAAAAGCGGGAGGACCTACAATGAGCAGTTCTTC
TRBJ2-3	-	-	TRBV5-1	CASSLAGASADTQYF	TGCGCCAGCAGCTTGGCAGGGGCGAGTGCAGATACGCAGTATTTT
TRBJ2-7	few	-	TRBV5-1	CASSPENLAYEQYF	TGCGCCAGCAGCCCAGAAAACCTAGCGTACGAGCAGTACTTC
TRBJ1-5	-	-	TRBV25-1	CASRWGDQPQHF	TGTGCCAGCAGGTGGGGCGATCAGCCCCAGCATTTT
TRBJ2-1	-	-	TRBV19	CASTRDGPNSYNEQFF	TGTGCCAGTACCAGAGATGGACCTAACTCCTACAATGAGCAGTTCTTC
TRBJ2-2	-	-	TRBV5-1	CASSFSDTGELFF	TGCGCCAGCAGCTTTTCGGACACCGGGGAGCTGTTTTTT
TRBJ2-3	few	-	TRBV12-3/TRBV12-4	CASNPAGDTQYF	TGTGCCAGCAACCCCGCGGGAGATACGCAGTATTTT
TRBJ1-1	few	-	TRBV7-9	CASSSPSGHTEAFF	TGTGCCAGCAGCTCCCCTTCGGGGCACACTGAAGCTTTCTTT
TRBJ1-2	-	-	TRBV12-3/TRBV12-4	CASSFTGRGYTF	TGTGCCAGCAGTTTTACAGGGAGAGGCTACACCTTC
TRBJ1-1	-	-	TRBV20-1	CSAGPRGLGSGRAFF	TGCAGTGCTGGCCCCAGAGGGTTGGGGTCGGGGCGGGCTTTCTTT
TRBJ2-4	few	-	TRBV12-3/TRBV12-4	CASSSRVGNIQYF	TGTGCCAGCAGTTCCAGGGTGGGAAACATTCAGTACTTC
TRBJ2-1	few	-	TRBV5-1	CASSLANLEQFF	TGCGCCAGCAGCTTGGCCAATCTTGAGCAGTTCTTC
TRBJ2-3	-	-	TRBV11-3	CASSLGGGSLTDTQYF	TGTGCCAGCAGCTTAGGTGGAGGTTCGCTCACAGATACGCAGTATTTT
TRBJ2-3	few	TRBD2	TRBV20-1	CSARLPGTSGSTDTQYF	TGCAGTGCTAGGCTCCCTGGGACTAGCGGGAGCACAGATACGCAGTATTTT
TRBJ2-1	-	TRBD2	TRBV7-9	CASSFGGLAGYNEQFF	TGTGCCAGCAGTTTCGGCGGACTAGCGGGTTACAATGAGCAGTTCTTC
TRBJ2-5	-	TRBD2	TRBV15	CATSRGTSGRGQQETQYF	TGTGCCACCAGCAGAGGGACTAGCGGGAGGGGCCAGCAAGAGACCCAGTACTTC
TRBJ2-2	few	-	TRBV7-2	CASSRGGTGELFF	TGTGCCAGCAGCCGAGGGGGCACCGGGGAGCTGTTTTTT
TRBJ2-3	few	-	TRBV3-1	CASSPPLDATDTQYF	TGTGCCAGCAGCCCCCCACTAGACGCCACAGATACGCAGTATTTT
TRBJ1-4	-	TRBD1	TRBV24-1	CATSDRQGDNEKLFF	TGTGCCACCAGTGATCGACAGGGTGATAATGAAAAACTGTTTTTT
TRBJ2-7	-	TRBD2	TRBV7-9	CASSITEAGLFAYEQYF	TGTGCCAGCAGCATTACAGAAGCGGGACTATTCGCATACGAGCAGTACTTC
TRBJ2-1	-	-	TRBV19	CASSIWYNEQFF	TGTGCCAGTAGTATTTGGTACAATGAGCAGTTCTTC
TRBJ1-2	once	-	TRBV16	CASSRAGTQGGVYGYTF	TGTGCCAGCAGCCGCGCGGGGACTCAAGGGGGGGTTTATGGCTACACCTTC